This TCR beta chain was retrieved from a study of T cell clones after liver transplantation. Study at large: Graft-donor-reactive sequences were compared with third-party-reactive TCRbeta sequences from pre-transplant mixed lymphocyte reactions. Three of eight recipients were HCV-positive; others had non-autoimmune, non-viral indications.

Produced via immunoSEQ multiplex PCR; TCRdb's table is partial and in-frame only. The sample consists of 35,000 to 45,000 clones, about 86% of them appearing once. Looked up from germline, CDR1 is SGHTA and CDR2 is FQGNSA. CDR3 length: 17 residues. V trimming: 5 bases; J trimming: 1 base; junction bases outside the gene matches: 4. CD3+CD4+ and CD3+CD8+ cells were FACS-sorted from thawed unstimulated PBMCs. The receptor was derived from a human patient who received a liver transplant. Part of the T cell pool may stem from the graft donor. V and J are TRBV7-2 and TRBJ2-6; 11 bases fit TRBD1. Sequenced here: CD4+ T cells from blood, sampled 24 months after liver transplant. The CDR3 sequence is CASSRTGGNSGANVLTF. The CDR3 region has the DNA TGTGCCAGCAGCCGGACAGGGGGCAATTCTGGGGCCAACGTCCTGACTTTC.